The 5 T cell receptor beta chains listed next were all sequenced from one sample in a study of shared T cell receptors in the human thymus. Using immunoSEQ multiplex PCR, the repertoire was profiled, and TCRdb retains in-frame clones only, with some absent. In the table there are approximately 760,000 clones, 70% to 90% of which are singletons. The same sample was also used in a study of human thymus T cells.

The sequenced sample consisted of thymocytes. Receptors originate from a girl younger than two with a congenital heart defect.

V gene TRBV5-1 combines with J gene TRBJ1-1, with a possible D match to TRBD1 (5 bases). V shed 4 bases and J shed 0 bases, with 10 bases lying between them. Germline CDR1 reads SGHRS; CDR2 reads YFSETQ. CDR3 size: 14 residues. CDR3 sequence: CASSNGQVNTEAFF. CDR3 DNA: TGCGCCAGCAGCAACGGACAAGTGAACACTGAAGCTTTCTTT.

The J gene is TRBJ1-6, the V gene TRBV11-2; TRBD1 matches 11 bases. Trimming took 5 bases from V and 7 from J; bases not matched to a gene: 10. Germline CDR1 and CDR2: SGHAT and FQNNGV. This CDR3 has 17 amino acids. The CDR3 DNA reads TGTGCCAGCAGCCCATACGGACAGGGGGCACTAAATTCACCCCTCCACTTT. This gives the protein CASSPYGQGALNSPLHF.

The rearrangement joins TRBV6-5 to TRBJ1-6; D unresolved. The germline CDR1 and CDR2 sequences are MNHEY and SVGAGI. V was pared by 2 bases and J by 8 bases, with 13 bases between. CDR3 length equals 15 residues. CDR3 region: CASSYSWPGYSPLHF. As DNA, the CDR3 is TGTGCCAGCAGTTACAGCTGGCCGGGGTATTCACCCCTCCACTTT.

This chain connects TRBV5-6 to TRBJ2-3; TRBD2 aligns across 12 bases. This CDR3 spans 18 amino acids. Germline V gives CDR1 SGHDT, CDR2 YYEEEE. The V and J ends lost 4 bases and 2 bases, in that order; junction bases with no gene match: 11. CDR3 sequence reads: CASSTERLAGDDTDTQYF. CDR3 coding DNA: TGTGCCAGCAGCACAGAAAGACTAGCGGGGGACGACACAGATACGCAGTATTTT.

The genes are TRBV28 and TRBJ1-5; D possibly corresponds to TRBD1 (6 bases). The CDR3 runs to 19 residues. CDR1 and CDR2 from the germline V gene are MDHEN and SYDVKM. Deletions cut 4 bases from V and 0 bases from J, with 22 bases between. The CDR3 loop is CASSSSPDRPLDSNQPQHF. The CDR3 bases are TGTGCCAGCAGTTCTTCACCAGACAGGCCCCTTGATAGCAATCAGCCCCAGCATTTT.